This TCR beta chain was captured by sequencing in a study of technical replicates of blood from several donors. Germline CDR1 is SGHVS and CDR2 is FNYEAQ. The CDR3 has 14 residues. V lost 5 bases and J lost 7, with 15 bases in between. Some clones are missing from TCRdb's copy, which holds only in-frame ones; the method was immunoSEQ multiplex PCR. This sample has 65,000 to 95,000 clones, with 95% to 98% found just once. The chain links TRBV7-6 to TRBJ2-1, with D perhaps matching TRBD1 (6 bases). This receptor was obtained from a human donor in good health. Sequencing input: T cells isolated from PBMCs. The CDR3 sequence: CASSRAGQLNEQFF. The CDR3 DNA reads as TGTGCCAGCAGCCGTGCTGGACAGTTGAATGAGCAGTTCTTC. The variable domain in full, with the rest retrieved from reference TRBV7-6 and TRBJ2-1, is GAGVSQSPRYKVTKRGQDVALRCDPISGHVSLYWYRQALGQGPEFLTYFNYEAQQDKSGLPNDRFSAERPEGSISTLTIQRTEQRDSAMYRCASSRAGQLNEQFFGPGTRLTVL.